Listed here are 25 T cell receptor beta chains from one sample, sequenced in a study of neurological immune-mediated disorders. TCRdb called the 5' RACE reads again in MiXCR, with one record for every CDR3 protein. The sample consists of approximately 59,000 distinct CDR3 sequences, roughly 4.9% of them appearing once. Sequencing was carried out using PBMCs. These receptors all come from a human donor with multiple sclerosis. The donor label of this sample is uncertain.

In this sample, this clonotype turned up many times. This chain uses TRBV5-1 with TRBJ1-1, with D possibly TRBD1 on 6 matching bases. The ends were cut back, 4 bases at V and 3 bases at J, with 13 bases in the middle. The germline V gene encodes CDR1 SGHRS and CDR2 YFSETQ. CDR3 length equals 14 residues. The CDR3 region is CASSQIQGDTEAFF. The CDR3 DNA is TGCGCCAGCAGCCAGATACAGGGTGACACTGAAGCTTTCTTT.

This clonotype was seen ten or more times. This chain connects TRBV2 to TRBJ1-1, with a possible D match to TRBD1 (5 bases). The V gene lost 7 bases and the J gene lost 0 bases, with 9 bases spanning the gap. This CDR3 is 13 amino acids long. The V gene's germline CDR1 is SNHLY and CDR2 FYNNEI. The CDR3 nucleotides are TGTGCCAGCACCATGACAGTGAACACTGAAGCTTTCTTT. Translated: CASTMTVNTEAFF.

This clonotype was detected many times. V usage is TRBV5-1 and J usage is TRBJ2-5; a possible D gene is TRBD2 (5 bases). This CDR3 contains 13 residues. Trimming cost V 0 bases and J 5 bases, with 8 bases left between them. Germline CDR1 and CDR2: SGHRS and YFSETQ. DNA of the CDR3: TGCGCCAGCAGCTTGGCGGGGAGTGAGACCCAGTACTTC. This gives the protein CASSLAGSETQYF.

This clonotype was counted at least ten times. The chain has TRBV5-1 and TRBJ2-7, with TRBD1 identical over 9 bases. J was trimmed by 6 bases and V by 4 bases; bases with no gene match: 17. The CDR3 sequence is 17 residues long. Germline assignment: CDR1 SGHRS and CDR2 YFSETQ. As DNA, the CDR3 is TGCGCCAGCAGCATACTAGCTACAGGGGGCGCGGGTGCCGAGCAGTACTTC. Translation gives CASSILATGGAGAEQYF.

This clonotype appeared many times. This sequence joins TRBV9 and TRBJ2-1; TRBD2 might be the D (5 bases). The CDR3 runs to 15 residues. Between the trimmed V and J ends, which lost 2 bases and 2 bases, there was a span of 11 bases. Germline assignment: CDR1 SGDLS and CDR2 YYNGEE. The CDR3 region has the DNA TGTGCCAGCAGCGTTCTAGCTACCCCCTACAATGAGCAGTTCTTC. Translating it yields CASSVLATPYNEQFF.

This clonotype was recorded many times. The J gene is TRBJ1-6, the V gene TRBV6-5, with a possible D match to TRBD1 (6 bases). The germline V and J ends were trimmed by 5 bases and 6 bases, with 14 bases remaining between them. The CDR3 runs to 15 residues. The germline V gene has CDR1 MNHEY and CDR2 SVGAGI. CDR3 residues: CASSTQGRRNSPLHF. The CDR3 DNA is TGTGCCAGCAGTACACAGGGTAGGCGTAATTCACCCCTCCACTTT.

This clonotype was seen at least ten times. The chain couples TRBV20-1 to TRBJ1-1, with 7 bases fitting TRBD1. The CDR3 extends over 14 amino acids. Germline values: CDR1 DFQATT, CDR2 SNEGSKA (reference sequence). V gave up 0 bases and J gave up 5 bases; unmatched junction bases: 6. Here the CDR3 DNA reads TGCAGTGCTAGAGACACGACAGGGAGGACTGAAGCTTTCTTT. Translating gives CSARDTTGRTEAFF.

This clonotype was recorded many times. The rearrangement uses TRBV7-8 and TRBJ2-1; TRBD2 matches 13 bases. The CDR3 length is 20 residues. CDR1 is SGHVS, CDR2 FQNEAQ, per germline. With 4 bases clipped from V and 8 bases from J, the junction kept 20 bases outside the gene matches. CDR3 residues: CASSSPSLRLAGGRGHEQFF. The DNA for the CDR3 is TGTGCCAGCAGCTCTCCCTCACTTCGACTAGCGGGGGGCCGGGGCCATGAGCAGTTCTTC. Using reference TRBV7-8 and TRBJ2-1 for the parts outside the CDR3, the full variable domain is GAGVSQSPRYKVAKRGQDVALRCDPISGHVSLFWYQQALGQGPEFLTYFQNEAQLDKSGLPSDRFFAERPEGSVSTLKIQRTQQEDSAVYLCASSSPSLRLAGGRGHEQFFGPGTRLTVL.

There are many counts of this clonotype. The rearrangement uses TRBV29-1 and TRBJ1-1; no clear D. Germline V lookup: CDR1 SQVTM, CDR2 ANQGSEA. With 3 bases removed from V and 7 bases from J, the gap between germline ends came to 15 bases. The CDR3 is made up of 13 amino acids. In DNA, the CDR3 is TGCAGCGTTGAGCTACCGACATTTAATGAAGCTTTCTTT. Translated: CSVELPTFNEAFF.

This clonotype occurred many times. V and J are TRBV7-3 and TRBJ2-3; D perhaps matches TRBD1 (5 bases). The CDR3 spans 15 residues. Trimming left V 1 base short and J 2 bases short, with 10 bases between. Germline assignment: CDR1 SGHTA and CDR2 FQGTGA. The CDR3 reads CASSLIPGFTDTQYF. For the CDR3, the DNA is TGTGCCAGCAGCTTAATTCCAGGGTTCACAGATACGCAGTATTTT.

The chain employs TRBV11-2 and TRBJ1-1; D may be TRBD1 (6 bases). V lost 3 bases, J lost 6 bases, and 14 bases lay in between. CDR3 length equals 14 residues. Germline CDR1 is SGHAT and CDR2 is FQNNGV. The CDR3 region has the DNA TGTGCCAGCAGCTTGAGGCAGGGGTTTCCTGAAGCTTTCTTT. Amino acid sequence: CASSLRQGFPEAFF.

This clonotype was seen repeatedly, ten times or more. The rearrangement links TRBV5-1 to TRBJ2-7; 8 bases align to TRBD2. Trimming at V came to 9 bases and at J to 6 bases, leaving 11 bases not matched to a gene. The CDR3 sequence is 13 residues long. Germline V gene lookup returns CDR1 SGHRS and CDR2 YFSETQ. In nucleotides, the CDR3 is TGCGCCACTGCGGGGGGTAGCGAAGGCGAGCAGTACTTC. This gives the protein CATAGGSEGEQYF.

This clonotype was recorded many times. V and J are TRBV10-3 and TRBJ2-1, with D unresolved. From germline, CDR1 is ENHRY and CDR2 SYGVKD. CDR3 length: 11 residues. V was cut by 3 bases and J by 10 bases, with 7 bases left in between. The CDR3 DNA follows: TGTGCCATCAGTGATGACGGGGAGCAGTTCTTC. Amino acids: CAISDDGEQFF.

In this sample, this clonotype turned up many times. The chain recombines TRBV15 with TRBJ2-1; 10 nucleotides match TRBD2. Germline CDR1 reads LNHNV; CDR2 reads YYDKDF (reference sequence). V was pared by 2 bases and J by 3 bases, with 10 bases of the junction left unmatched. CDR3 size: 18 residues. The CDR3: CATSRPASGGANYNEQFF. DNA for the CDR3: TGTGCCACCAGCAGACCCGCGAGCGGGGGGGCTAACTACAATGAGCAGTTCTTC.

This clonotype was detected ten times or more. This chain links TRBV7-6 with TRBJ2-1, with 8 positions matching TRBD1. With 3 bases clipped from V and 5 bases from J, the junction kept 9 bases outside the gene matches. Germline V gene sequence: CDR1 SGHVS, CDR2 FNYEAQ. The CDR3 loop spans 16 amino acids. The CDR3, as DNA: TGTGCCAGCAGCTTGGCGGGACAGGAAGGGAACAATGAGCAGTTCTTC. Its protein product is CASSLAGQEGNNEQFF.

This clonotype was counted at least ten times. The V gene is TRBV20-1, the J gene TRBJ2-1; 10 nucleotides agree with TRBD2. The CDR3 covers 15 residues. V shed 1 base, J shed 8 bases, and the junction held 8 bases outside the gene matches. Germline loops: CDR1 DFQATT, CDR2 SNEGSKA (reference sequence). The CDR3 nucleotides are TGCAGTGCTAGAGGACTAGCGGGTCATAGGGATGAGCAGTTCTTC. Amino acids: CSARGLAGHRDEQFF.

This clonotype was seen at least ten times. The CDR3 region has the DNA TGTGCCAGCAGCTTCCGGGGGGACACAGATACGCAGTATTTT. Amino acid sequence: CASSFRGDTDTQYF. The chain employs TRBV7-2 and TRBJ2-3, with 7 positions matching TRBD2. V was pared by 3 bases and J by 2 bases, with 2 bases of the junction left unmatched. The CDR3 runs to 14 residues. CDR1 and CDR2 from the germline V gene are SGHTA and FQGNSA.

The table lists this clonotype with many counts. The rearrangement links TRBV2 to TRBJ2-4; D is unclear. There are 15 residues in the CDR3. Per the germline V gene, CDR1 is SNHLY and CDR2 is FYNNEI. The germline V and J ends were trimmed by 1 base and 0 bases, with 7 bases remaining between them. The chain's CDR3 is CASSEGVTAKNIQYF. The CDR3, as DNA: TGTGCCAGCAGTGAAGGGGTTACAGCCAAAAACATTCAGTACTTC. Looking up the rest from reference TRBV2 and TRBJ2-4 gives the full variable domain: EPEVTQTPSHQVTQMGQEVILRCVPISNHLYFYWYRQILGQKVEFLVSFYNNEISEKSEIFDDQFSVERPDGSNFTLKIRSTKLEDSAMYFCASSEGVTAKNIQYFGAGTRLSVL.

The J gene is TRBJ2-3, the V gene TRBV20-1, with 8 bases fitting TRBD2. J lost 5 bases, V lost 0 bases, and 4 bases had no gene match. The CDR3 is 14 residues long. From germline, CDR1 is DFQATT and CDR2 SNEGSKA (reference sequence). This CDR3 reads CSARDRSGGDTQYF. DNA for the CDR3: TGCAGTGCTAGAGATCGGAGCGGGGGAGATACGCAGTATTTT.

At least ten counts were recorded for this clonotype. The V and J genes are TRBV4-1 and TRBJ1-5; no firm D call. Germline-derived CDR1 and CDR2 are MGHRA and YSYEKL. Trimming took 1 base from V and 4 from J, leaving 17 bases between them. CDR3 length: 17 residues. In nucleotides, the CDR3 is TGCGCCAGCAGCCAAGTGGTAGCGTTCTTAGGAAATCAGCCCCAGCATTTT. Translated: CASSQVVAFLGNQPQHF.

This clonotype is judged medium-sized. This chain connects TRBV29-1 to TRBJ2-2; D is unresolved. The CDR3 covers 12 residues. Germline CDR1 SQVTM, CDR2 ANQGSEA. The V end was cut by 4 bases, the J end by 8 bases, with 11 bases between. The CDR3 loop is CSVVWGPGELFF. CDR3 nucleotides: TGCAGCGTTGTGTGGGGTCCGGGGGAGCTGTTTTTT.

Ten or more counts support this clonotype. V gene TRBV6-6 combines with J gene TRBJ1-2; D is unclear. Per germline, CDR1 MNHNY and CDR2 SVGAGI (reference sequence). Between the trimmed V and J ends, which lost 11 bases and 0 bases, there was a span of 13 bases. This CDR3 contains 13 residues. In nucleotides, the CDR3 is TGTGCCTCCCAACCCGGGTCTAACTATGGCTACACCTTC. Its protein is CASQPGSNYGYTF.

Many counts were recorded for this clonotype. The gene calls are TRBV27 and TRBJ2-1; 9 bases are shared with TRBD1. The germline V gene has CDR1 MNHEY and CDR2 SMNVEV (reference sequence). The V gene end was trimmed by 5 bases and the J gene end by 6 bases; junction bases not matched to a gene: 17. The CDR3 consists of 18 residues. The CDR3 DNA reads TGTGCCAGCAGTCCTCATCTCGGGGGGACAGGGAGGCTCAATGAGCAGTTCTTC. It is translated as CASSPHLGGTGRLNEQFF.

This clonotype was detected many times. The chain recombines TRBV20-1 with TRBJ1-2, with 7 bases aligning to TRBD1. The trim removed 5 bases at V and 2 bases at J, leaving 5 bases unmatched. The CDR3 has 13 residues. Germline CDR1 and CDR2: DFQATT and SNEGSKA (reference sequence). This CDR3 reads CSARDSGNYGYTF. CDR3 DNA sequence: TGCAGTGCTCGGGACAGCGGGAACTATGGCTACACCTTC.

This clonotype was detected many times. This rearrangement joins TRBV7-8 to TRBJ1-5; D is uncertain. The germline CDR1 and CDR2 sequences are SGHVS and FQNEAQ. Between the trimmed V and J ends, which lost 3 bases and 1 base, there was a span of 4 bases. The CDR3 has 13 amino acids. The DNA for the CDR3 is TGTGCCAGCAGCTTCCAGAGCAATCAGCCCCAGCATTTT. This gives the protein CASSFQSNQPQHF.